These 30 T cell receptor beta chains share one sample of origin, sequenced in a study of T cells in Graves' hyperthyroidism and ophthalmopathy. The investigators amplified TCR beta CDR3 regions from RNA transcripts. TCR CDR3 regions were first amplified by RT-PCR with HTBI primers. Using its own MiXCR run on the multiplex PCR reads, TCRdb lists one record per CDR3 protein. The table has about 420,000 distinct CDR3 sequences, around 15% seen once. The sample comprised blood. Source of these receptors: a woman under 30 with Graves' hyperthyroidism.

In this sample, this clonotype turned up a few times. The V call is TRBV4-1, the J call TRBJ2-3, with 10 positions matching TRBD1. Germline V gene sequence: CDR1 MGHRA, CDR2 YSYEKL. The CDR3 spans 16 residues. V trimming: 1 base; J trimming: 7 bases; junction bases outside the gene matches: 8. In nucleotides, the CDR3 is TGCGCCAGCAGCCAAGGCCCCGACAGGGGGCTGAATACGCAGTATTTT. Translation: CASSQGPDRGLNTQYF.

The chain joins TRBV10-3 to TRBJ1-1; D may be TRBD1 (5 bases). Germline assignment: CDR1 ENHRY and CDR2 SYGVKD. The CDR3 has 19 residues. Trimming stripped 0 bases from V and 1 base from J, with 21 bases between. The CDR3: CAISESSDSPNLQNTEAFF. As DNA, the CDR3 is TGTGCCATCAGTGAGTCGTCAGACAGCCCCAACCTTCAGAACACTGAAGCTTTCTTT.

The CDR3 reads CASSEAGSGNTIYF. CDR3 nucleotides: TGTGCCAGCAGTGAGGCAGGCTCTGGAAACACCATATATTTT. The V call is TRBV25-1, the J call TRBJ1-3; D gene uncertain. The V end was cut by 3 bases, the J end by 0 bases, with 6 bases between. From germline, CDR1 is MGHDK and CDR2 SYGVNS. The CDR3 sequence is 14 residues long.

This clonotype was counted many times. The chain uses TRBV20-1 and TRBJ2-5; TRBD1 is a possible D gene (6 bases). The germline V gene has CDR1 DFQATT and CDR2 SNEGSKA (reference sequence). Trimming took off 2 bases at V and 5 bases at J, with 12 bases between the two ends. The CDR3 covers 13 residues. The CDR3 DNA sequence: TGCAGTGCTAGAAGAACAGGGATGGAGACCCAGTACTTC. Translating it yields CSARRTGMETQYF.

This clonotype was counted at least ten times. V usage is TRBV11-2 and J usage is TRBJ2-3; TRBD2 might be the D (5 bases). CDR1 SGHAT and CDR2 FQNNGV come from the germline V gene. Trimming took off 8 bases at V and 0 bases at J, with 12 bases between the two ends. This CDR3 is 14 amino acids long. CDR3 protein: CASRARGSTDTQYF. CDR3 sequence (DNA): TGTGCCAGCCGGGCGCGCGGGAGCACAGATACGCAGTATTTT.

The gene calls are TRBV6-1 and TRBJ2-2; the D is unclear. The CDR3 length is 15 residues. Germline V gene data show CDR1 as MNHNS and CDR2 as SASEGT. Deletions cut 0 bases from V and 7 bases from J, with 12 bases between. The CDR3 loop reads CASSEARLGRGELFF. The CDR3 nucleotides read TGTGCCAGCAGTGAAGCGAGGTTGGGTCGCGGGGAGCTGTTTTTT.

This clonotype was detected ten times or more. The chain has TRBV2 and TRBJ1-2; TRBD1 aligns across 7 bases. V was clipped by 6 bases and J by 2 bases; unmatched bases: 6. The CDR3 is made up of 14 amino acids. Germline V lookup: CDR1 SNHLY, CDR2 FYNNEI. For the CDR3, the DNA is TGTGCCAGCAGCGGGGACAGTAGGAACTATGGCTACACCTTC. It codes for CASSGDSRNYGYTF.

The table lists this clonotype with many counts. The V gene is TRBV28, the J gene TRBJ1-1; no reliable D call. Trimming removed 6 bases from V and 4 bases from J, with 12 bases in between. Germline lookup yields CDR1 MDHEN and CDR2 SYDVKM. There are 13 residues in the CDR3. CDR3 bases: TGTGCCAGCAGGCGAGCTGCGGGCACTGAAGCTTTCTTT. It encodes CASRRAAGTEAFF.

This clonotype was counted at least ten times. The chain joins TRBV20-1 to TRBJ2-5; 10 positions match TRBD2. Germline V gene sequence: CDR1 DFQATT, CDR2 SNEGSKA (reference sequence). There are 17 residues in the CDR3. J gave up 5 bases and V 2 bases, and 14 bases lay outside the gene matches. The CDR3 loop is CSARFLLAGPLRETQYF. The CDR3 nucleotides read TGCAGTGCTAGATTTTTACTAGCGGGACCCCTTAGGGAGACCCAGTACTTC.

This clonotype was observed many times. The rearrangement links TRBV7-2 to TRBJ2-7; TRBD2 aligns across 7 bases. J gave up 6 bases and V 5 bases, and 10 bases lay outside the gene matches. The V gene's germline CDR1 is SGHTA and CDR2 FQGNSA. The CDR3 is 14 residues long. CDR3 DNA sequence: TGTGCCAGCAGCACAGCTAGCGGCCGCACCGAGCAGTACTTC. This sequence encodes CASSTASGRTEQYF. The entire variable domain, with the rest obtained from reference TRBV7-2 and TRBJ2-7, is as follows: GAGVSQSPSNKVTEKGKDVELRCDPISGHTALYWYRQSLGQGLEFLIYFQGNSAPDKSGLPSDRFSAERTGGSVSTLTIQRTQQEDSAVYLCASSTASGRTEQYFGPGTRLTVT.

This chain connects TRBV19 to TRBJ2-3; 12 bases are shared with TRBD2. Germline trimming cut 9 bases from V and 6 bases from J; bases unmatched to any gene: 4. There are 13 residues in the CDR3. CDR1 and CDR2 (germline): LNHDA, SQIVND (reference sequence). CDR3: CASGLAGKDTQYF. The CDR3 nucleotides are TGTGCCAGCGGACTAGCGGGAAAGGATACGCAGTATTTT. Filled out from reference TRBV19 and TRBJ2-3, the complete variable domain reads DGGITQSPKYLFRKEGQNVTLSCEQNLNHDAMYWYRQDPGQGLRLIYYSQIVNDFQKGDIAEGYSVSREKKESFPLTVTSAQKNPTAFYLCASGLAGKDTQYFGPGTRLTVL.

This clonotype was counted at least ten times. V and J are TRBV11-2 and TRBJ1-1, with TRBD1 matching over 8 bases. This CDR3 spans 14 amino acids. CDR1 SGHAT and CDR2 FQNNGV come from the germline V gene. V lost 5 bases to trimming and J lost 6 bases; unmatched junction nucleotides: 8. The CDR3 DNA follows: TGTGCCAGCAGCGCCCTCGACAGGGGTTCTGAAGCTTTCTTT. Translating it yields CASSALDRGSEAFF.

In this sample, this clonotype turned up many times. V gene TRBV6-4 combines with J gene TRBJ2-3; TRBD2 matches at 10 bases. V lost 3 bases to trimming and J lost 4 bases; unmatched junction nucleotides: 22. Per germline, CDR1 MRHNA and CDR2 SNTAGT. The CDR3 sequence is 21 residues long. CDR3 protein: CASSDCFPGTSAPKYPDTQYF. CDR3 DNA: TGTGCCAGCAGTGATTGTTTCCCCGGGACTAGCGCCCCTAAGTATCCAGATACGCAGTATTTT.

This clonotype was recorded many times. The rearrangement links TRBV27 to TRBJ2-7; maybe TRBD2 (6 bases). Trimming cost V 4 bases and J 2 bases, with 15 bases left between them. The CDR3 runs 15 residues. Germline V gene data show CDR1 as MNHEY and CDR2 as SMNVEV (reference sequence). CDR3 bases: TGTGCCAGCAGTTCGAGACTAGGGGCGACCTACGAGCAGTACTTC. This encodes CASSSRLGATYEQYF.

This clonotype was picked up many times. The chain has TRBV5-1 and TRBJ2-1; the match to TRBD1 covers 7 bases. V lost 0 bases, J lost 2 bases, and 2 bases stayed unmatched. CDR3 length: 15 amino acids. In germline, CDR1 is SGHRS, CDR2 YFSETQ. The CDR3 DNA follows: TGCGCCAGCAGCTTGGGAGGGGGCGCCTACAATGAGCAGTTCTTC. It specifies CASSLGGGAYNEQFF.

The CDR3 spells CASSRQSAWSEDQPQHF. In nucleotides, the CDR3 is TGTGCCAGCAGCCGGCAGTCGGCGTGGTCAGAGGATCAGCCCCAGCATTTT. The chain recombines TRBV5-5 with TRBJ1-5; D is uncertain. V lost 4 bases and J 5 bases, leaving 22 bases between the germline ends. Per germline, CDR1 SGHKS and CDR2 YYEKEE (reference sequence). The CDR3 consists of 17 residues.

This clonotype was detected ten times or more. V is TRBV6-2 or TRBV6-3 and J is TRBJ2-3, with D possibly being TRBD2 (5 bases). The V gene lost 0 bases and the J gene lost 3 bases, with 10 bases spanning the gap. CDR3 length: 15 amino acids. Germline V CDR1 and CDR2: MNHEY, SVGEGT. Here the CDR3 DNA reads TGTGCCAGCAGTTACTCGAAGCGGTTGACAGATACGCAGTATTTT. Translating it yields CASSYSKRLTDTQYF.

This clonotype occurred many times. The V call is TRBV11-2, the J call TRBJ2-7, with TRBD1 identical over 7 bases. J lost 0 bases, V lost 4 bases, and 9 bases had no gene match. The CDR3 runs 16 residues. Germline V gives CDR1 SGHAT, CDR2 FQNNGV. The CDR3 DNA reads as TGTGCCAGCAGCTGGAACAGGGGCGCTAGCTCCTACGAGCAGTACTTC. Protein: CASSWNRGASSYEQYF.

This clonotype was counted at least ten times. V usage is TRBV28 and J usage is TRBJ2-1; 13 nucleotides match TRBD2. Germline trimming cut 3 bases from V and 4 bases from J; bases unmatched to any gene: 3. The CDR3 is 16 residues long. Looked up from germline, CDR1 is MDHEN and CDR2 is SYDVKM. CDR3 loop: CASSFGTSGAYNEQFF. CDR3 bases: TGTGCCAGCAGTTTCGGGACTAGCGGGGCATACAATGAGCAGTTCTTC.

Points on this clonotype: One junction end disagrees with the germline gene, perhaps due to a read error. V and J are TRBV7-7 and TRBJ2-3; 15 bases line up with TRBD2. CDR3 size: 17 residues. CDR1 is SSHAT, CDR2 FNYEAQ, per germline (reference sequence). In DNA form, the CDR3 reads TGTGCTAGCATCAGAATGGGACTAGCGGGAGGCCGAGATACGCAGTATTTT. Protein: CASIRMGLAGGRDTQYF.

In this sample, this clonotype turned up many times. The V gene is TRBV27, the J gene TRBJ2-7; perhaps TRBD2 as D (5 bases). The length of the CDR3 is 16 residues. The V end was cut by 6 bases, the J end by 0 bases, with 18 bases between. Germline assignment: CDR1 MNHEY and CDR2 SMNVEV (reference sequence). CDR3 amino acids: CASRPRLARHSYEQYF. The CDR3 bases are TGTGCCAGCAGGCCCCGCTTAGCGCGCCACTCCTACGAGCAGTACTTC.

The chain has TRBV15 and TRBJ1-5; tentative D call: TRBD1 (6 bases). CDR1 LNHNV and CDR2 YYDKDF come from the germline V gene (reference sequence). This CDR3 comprises 14 residues. V was cut by 4 bases and J by 2 bases, with 9 bases left in between. The chain's CDR3 is CATSTGTRNQPQHF. Here the CDR3 DNA reads TGTGCCACCAGCACAGGGACACGCAATCAGCCCCAGCATTTT.

As to this clonotype: It is unclear where the CDR3 begins or ends on the DNA, so no DNA is shown, and the CDR3 is as TCRdb lists it. The rearrangement joins TRBV29-1 to TRBJ1-2; the D segment call TRBD1 is taken from the table without a DNA check. CDR1 is SQVTM, CDR2 ANQGSEA, per germline. The length of the CDR3 is 13 amino acids, counting both ends. The CDR3 sequence is CSVAIGTGFGNTF.

The chain carries TRBV6-1 and TRBJ1-1, with D possibly being TRBD1 (6 bases). This CDR3 contains 13 residues. The V gene lost 7 bases and the J gene lost 7 bases, with 16 bases spanning the gap. Germline values: CDR1 MNHNS, CDR2 SASEGT. The CDR3 reads CASNSGARGEAFF. As DNA, the CDR3 is TGTGCCAGCAATTCGGGGGCGCGAGGTGAAGCTTTCTTT.

This sequence joins TRBV12-3 or TRBV12-4 and TRBJ1-5, with 7 bases fitting TRBD1. This CDR3 has 15 residues. The ends lost 3 bases at V and 3 bases at J; junction bases unmatched: 5. The CDR3 loop reads CASSFRTGLNQPQHF. CDR3 DNA: TGTGCCAGCAGTTTTCGGACAGGACTCAATCAGCCCCAGCATTTT.

The table lists this clonotype with a few counts. The genes are TRBV6-2 or TRBV6-3 and TRBJ2-7; perhaps TRBD1 as D (6 bases). V was trimmed by 0 bases and J by 3 bases, leaving 18 bases between them. From germline, CDR1 is MNHEY and CDR2 SVGEGT. The CDR3 has 17 residues. Here the CDR3 DNA reads TGTGCCAGCAGTTACTCGGGTCGTCGGCGAGGGGGCTACGAGCAGTACTTC. Translation: CASSYSGRRRGGYEQYF.

In this sample, this clonotype turned up a few times. The chain joins TRBV18 to TRBJ2-7, with a tentative D call TRBD2 (6 bases). The CDR3 consists of 15 residues. Looked up from germline, CDR1 is KGHSH and CDR2 is LQKENI. Deletions cut 3 bases from V and 2 bases from J, with 14 bases between. The CDR3 sequence: CASSPGRRGTYEQYF. Written as DNA, the CDR3 is TGTGCCAGCTCACCCGGACGGAGGGGTACCTACGAGCAGTACTTC.

The J gene is TRBJ1-4, the V gene TRBV4-1; 7 nucleotides match TRBD1. Unmatched junction bases numbered 9, after V lost 4 bases and J lost 7 bases. The CDR3 spans 15 residues. Per the germline V gene, CDR1 is MGHRA and CDR2 is YSYEKL. The CDR3 DNA reads as TGCGCCAGCAGCCGGAAGATAGGGGGCGGTGAAAAACTGTTTTTT. Protein sequence: CASSRKIGGGEKLFF.

In this sample, this clonotype turned up many times. The chain carries TRBV7-9 and TRBJ2-7; 13 positions match TRBD2. The CDR3 sequence is 15 residues long. Germline V gives CDR1 SEHNR, CDR2 FQNEAQ (reference sequence). The trim removed 5 bases at V and 7 bases at J, leaving 8 bases unmatched. The CDR3 DNA reads TGTGCCAGCAGCCCCGGGACTAGCGGGATGACTGAGCAGTACTTC. Translated: CASSPGTSGMTEQYF. The variable domain in full, completed from reference TRBV7-9 and TRBJ2-7, reads DTGVSQNPRHKITKRGQNVTFRCDPISEHNRLYWYRQTLGQGPEFLTYFQNEAQLEKSRLLSDRFSAERPKGSFSTLEIQRTEQGDSAMYLCASSPGTSGMTEQYFGPGTRLTVT.

This clonotype occurred many times. The CDR3 reads CASSLELAGPYEQYF. In DNA form, the CDR3 reads TGTGCCAGCAGCTTAGAACTAGCGGGCCCCTACGAGCAGTACTTC. The V gene is TRBV11-2, the J gene TRBJ2-7; 9 positions match TRBD2. The CDR3 is 15 amino acids. V was pared by 0 bases and J by 2 bases, with 2 bases of the junction left unmatched. Germline V gives CDR1 SGHAT, CDR2 FQNNGV.